The 26 T cell receptor beta chains listed next were all sequenced from one sample in a study of cytotoxic CD8 clonotypes in ibrutinib-treated CLL. Repertoires were generated with immunoSEQ multiplex PCR, while TCRdb's copy carries only in-frame clones and drops some. The sample contains over 100,000 clones, 70% to 90% of which appear only once. Here the sequenced sample was PBMCs, taken after 24 months of ibrutinib treatment. Source of these receptors: a human donor with chronic lymphocytic leukemia.

V is TRBV5-8 and J is TRBJ2-1, with D unclear. Deletions cut 0 bases from V and 3 bases from J, with 4 bases between. The CDR3 has 13 amino acids. Germline-derived CDR1 and CDR2 are SGHTS and YDEGEE. The DNA of the CDR3 is TGTGCCAGCAGCTTGGGACTCTACAATGAGCAGTTCTTC. Protein sequence: CASSLGLYNEQFF.

The genes are TRBV30 and TRBJ1-2; possibly TRBD1 for D (6 bases). Germline assignment: CDR1 GTSNPN and CDR2 SVGIG (reference sequence). Trimming left V 2 bases short and J 8 bases short, with 15 bases between. This CDR3 has 13 amino acids. The CDR3 protein is CAWSPTGIDGYTF. CDR3 DNA sequence: TGTGCCTGGAGTCCTACAGGGATCGACGGCTACACCTTC.

The CDR3 is CASSPETGGDNQPQHF. DNA of the CDR3: TGTGCCAGCTCACCCGAAACAGGAGGGGATAATCAGCCCCAGCATTTT. The rearrangement links TRBV18 to TRBJ1-5; perhaps TRBD1 as D (5 bases). This CDR3 spans 16 amino acids. Germline V gives CDR1 KGHSH, CDR2 LQKENI. V lost 3 bases to trimming and J lost 4 bases, with 16 bases between them.

The chain links TRBV18 to TRBJ2-2; maybe TRBD1 (6 bases). With 4 bases removed from V and 4 bases from J, the gap between germline ends came to 10 bases. Germline V gene data show CDR1 as KGHSH and CDR2 as LQKENI. The length of the CDR3 is 14 residues. This chain's CDR3 is CASSRDTLTGELFF. The CDR3 region has the DNA TGTGCCAGCTCACGGGACACCCTCACCGGGGAGCTGTTTTTT.

The chain links TRBV10-3 to TRBJ1-1; possibly TRBD1 for D (6 bases). Germline values: CDR1 ENHRY, CDR2 SYGVKD. V lost 4 bases and J lost 1, with 10 bases in between. The CDR3 runs 14 residues. The CDR3 loop reads CAISARGGNTEAFF. In DNA, the CDR3 is TGTGCCATCAGTGCTCGAGGGGGGAACACTGAAGCTTTCTTT.

This clone appeared once. The V call is TRBV7-2, the J call TRBJ2-2; 9 positions agree with TRBD1. Per the germline V gene, CDR1 is SGHTA and CDR2 is FQGNSA. V was pared by 1 base and J by 6 bases, with 0 bases of the junction left unmatched. The CDR3 consists of 14 residues. Written as DNA, the CDR3 is TGTGCCAGCAGCTTAGACAGGGGGCCCGGGGAGCTGTTTTTT. Protein sequence: CASSLDRGPGELFF.

The chain is built from TRBV29-1 and TRBJ2-5; D is ambiguous. Per the germline V gene, CDR1 is SQVTM and CDR2 is ANQGSEA. The CDR3 has 10 residues. With 2 bases removed from V and 5 bases from J, the gap between germline ends came to 3 bases. CDR3 protein: CSVESETQYF. CDR3 DNA sequence: TGCAGCGTTGAAAGCGAGACCCAGTACTTC.

The chain links TRBV19 to TRBJ2-7, with TRBD1 matching over 12 bases. This CDR3 contains 13 residues. CDR1 and CDR2 (germline): LNHDA, SQIVND (reference sequence). The V segment lost 8 bases and the J segment 5 bases; nucleotides outside the gene matches: 4. The CDR3 is CASGGTGGHEQYF. In DNA form, the CDR3 reads TGTGCCAGTGGGGGGACAGGGGGCCACGAGCAGTACTTC.

The rearrangement links TRBV7-9 to TRBJ2-3; 8 bases align to TRBD2. Looked up from germline, CDR1 is SEHNR and CDR2 is FQNEAQ (reference sequence). Trimming cost V 0 bases and J 1 base; bases outside gene matches: 3. The CDR3 totals 16 residues. CDR3 sequence reads: CASSLARGARTDTQYF. The CDR3 bases are TGTGCCAGCAGCTTAGCGCGGGGGGCTCGCACAGATACGCAGTATTTT.

The V and J genes are TRBV10-3 and TRBJ1-1, with D perhaps TRBD1 (6 bases). This CDR3 region has 13 residues. Germline V gene data show CDR1 as ENHRY and CDR2 as SYGVKD. Trimming took off 6 bases at V and 1 base at J, with 9 bases between the two ends. DNA of the CDR3: TGTGCCATCAGGGAACAGGGGAACACTGAAGCTTTCTTT. Protein: CAIREQGNTEAFF.

The J gene is TRBJ2-7, the V gene TRBV19; D is unresolved. The CDR3 length is 12 residues. CDR1 and CDR2 from the germline V gene are LNHDA and SQIVND (reference sequence). Deletions cut 4 bases from V and 3 bases from J, with 7 bases between. CDR3 nucleotide sequence: TGTGCCAGTAGTAACAGTATCTACGAGCAGTACTTC. It codes for CASSNSIYEQYF.

This clone was counted only a few times. The rearrangement joins TRBV19 to TRBJ2-1, with TRBD2 matching over 11 bases. The CDR3 sequence is 14 residues long. V was pared by 8 bases and J by 4 bases, with 4 bases of the junction left unmatched. Germline V lookup: CDR1 LNHDA, CDR2 SQIVND (reference sequence). CDR3 residues: CASSTSGKYNEQFF. In nucleotides, the CDR3 is TGTGCCAGTTCGACTAGCGGGAAGTACAATGAGCAGTTCTTC.

This clone was counted only a few times. The gene calls are TRBV4-1 and TRBJ1-6; D remains ambiguous. The CDR3 consists of 16 residues. The germline gives CDR1 MGHRA, CDR2 YSYEKL. V shed 0 bases and J shed 6 bases, with 12 bases lying between them. The CDR3 sequence: CASSQEADTGNSPLHF. In DNA form, the CDR3 reads TGCGCCAGCAGCCAAGAGGCGGATACTGGTAATTCACCCCTCCACTTT.

This chain connects TRBV5-8 to TRBJ2-3; D may be TRBD2 (7 bases). V shed 4 bases and J shed 3 bases, with 21 bases lying between them. CDR1 is SGHTS, CDR2 YDEGEE, per germline. The CDR3 sequence is 17 residues long. CDR3 sequence reads: CASSLGGRAFGTDTQYF. DNA of the CDR3: TGTGCCAGCAGCCTGGGGGGGCGCGCTTTCGGAACAGATACGCAGTATTTT.

Comments on this clone: Additional DNA sequences in this sample encode the identical CDR3. The chain links TRBV18 to TRBJ2-5; the D is unclear. The germline gives CDR1 KGHSH, CDR2 LQKENI. The CDR3 contains 11 residues. Trimming left V 6 bases short and J 1 base short, with 3 bases between. The CDR3 DNA sequence: TGTGCCAGCTCGTCCCAAGAGACCCAGTACTTC. It yields the protein CASSSQETQYF.

Only one count was recorded for this clone. The chain carries TRBV28 and TRBJ2-1, with D tentatively TRBD2 (5 bases). CDR1 is MDHEN and CDR2 is SYDVKM in the germline V gene. The CDR3 runs to 14 residues. Trimming took off 3 bases at V and 8 bases at J, with 14 bases between the two ends. Here the CDR3 reads CASSLVLDSHEQFF. DNA for the CDR3: TGTGCCAGCAGTTTGGTTTTGGACTCACATGAGCAGTTCTTC.

The chain joins TRBV27 to TRBJ2-7; 9 bases are a match to TRBD1. V lost 5 bases to trimming and J lost 4 bases; unmatched junction nucleotides: 9. The CDR3 totals 15 residues. Germline assignment: CDR1 MNHEY and CDR2 SMNVEV (reference sequence). This chain's CDR3 is CASSPGGTGTYEQYF. The CDR3, as DNA: TGTGCCAGCAGTCCAGGCGGGACAGGGACGTACGAGCAGTACTTC.

This clone has a single count. The V and J genes are TRBV29-1 and TRBJ1-3, with 11 bases aligning to TRBD1. The CDR3 loop spans 17 amino acids. Germline V gene lookup returns CDR1 SQVTM and CDR2 ANQGSEA. Trimming cost V 2 bases and J 2 bases; bases outside gene matches: 8. CDR3: CSVEKFVGQGAGNTIYF. The CDR3 coding sequence is TGCAGCGTTGAAAAGTTTGTGGGACAGGGGGCTGGAAACACCATATATTTT.

The sample holds a few counts of this clone. The V call is TRBV28, the J call TRBJ1-5; 10 bases are shared with TRBD1. The CDR3 runs 14 residues. The trim removed 5 bases at V and 6 bases at J, leaving 4 bases unmatched. From germline, CDR1 is MDHEN and CDR2 SYDVKM. This chain's CDR3 is CASSPGTGAQPQHF. CDR3 DNA: TGTGCCAGCAGTCCCGGGACAGGGGCTCAGCCCCAGCATTTT.

The CDR3 spells CASSLVPSGSYEQYF. CDR3 nucleotide sequence: TGTGCCAGCAGCTTAGTCCCCTCGGGGTCATACGAGCAGTACTTC. V gene TRBV7-9 combines with J gene TRBJ2-7, with D maybe TRBD2 (5 bases). The CDR3 sequence is 15 residues long. V shed 1 base and J shed 4 bases, with 14 bases lying between them. The germline V gene encodes CDR1 SEHNR and CDR2 FQNEAQ (reference sequence).

The chain links TRBV2 to TRBJ1-4, with 7 bases that match TRBD1. In germline, CDR1 is SNHLY, CDR2 FYNNEI. The CDR3 has 15 amino acids. Unmatched junction bases numbered 4, after V lost 6 bases and J lost 0 bases. The DNA of the CDR3 is TGTGCCAGCAGCGAGCAGGGGGCAACTAATGAAAAACTGTTTTTT. The encoded protein is CASSEQGATNEKLFF. The variable domain in full, with the rest retrieved from reference TRBV2 and TRBJ1-4, is EPEVTQTPSHQVTQMGQEVILRCVPISNHLYFYWYRQILGQKVEFLVSFYNNEISEKSEIFDDQFSVERPDGSNFTLKIRSTKLEDSAMYFCASSEQGATNEKLFFGSGTQLSVL.

The chain recombines TRBV4-3 with TRBJ2-3; 12 bases map to TRBD2. The CDR3 loop spans 17 amino acids. Unmatched junction bases numbered 9, after V lost 1 base and J lost 7 bases. Germline V lookup: CDR1 LGHNA, CDR2 YSLEER. The CDR3 DNA follows: TGCGCCAGCAGCCAAGTTCGGGCTAGCGGGGGGGCACATACGCAGTATTTT. It is translated as CASSQVRASGGAHTQYF.

J is TRBJ2-5 and V is TRBV18, with D tentatively TRBD1 (5 bases). This CDR3 region has 17 residues. Germline values: CDR1 KGHSH, CDR2 LQKENI. V lost 1 base and J lost 5, with 20 bases in between. CDR3 coding DNA: TGTGCCAGCTCACCACGCGGTATTAGTGGGGCCGGGGAGACCCAGTACTTC. Translating gives CASSPRGISGAGETQYF.

The chain couples TRBV7-2 to TRBJ1-2, with 8 nucleotides matching TRBD1. The length of the CDR3 is 15 residues. V shed 3 bases, J shed 1 base, and the junction held 4 bases outside the gene matches. CDR1 and CDR2 from the germline V gene are SGHTA and FQGNSA. CDR3 nucleotides: TGTGCCAGCAGCTTTCGAGACAGGGGTAACTATGGCTACACCTTC. Translating it yields CASSFRDRGNYGYTF.

This clone has only one observation. This chain links TRBV30 with TRBJ2-3; the D gene is possibly TRBD1 (6 bases). Trimming removed 0 bases at V and 3 bases at J, with 7 bases between. The CDR3 has 13 residues. Germline values: CDR1 GTSNPN, CDR2 SVGIG (reference sequence). CDR3 DNA: TGTGCCTGGAGTGTCCAGGGGACAGATACGCAGTATTTT. Translation: CAWSVQGTDTQYF.

CDR3 nucleotides: TGTGCCAGCACAGCGGGGGCGCGGTACGAGCAGTACTTC. Its translation: CASTAGARYEQYF. The chain recombines TRBV7-2 with TRBJ2-7, with 8 positions matching TRBD2. The ends lost 7 bases at V and 4 bases at J; junction bases unmatched: 6. CDR1 is SGHTA and CDR2 is FQGNSA in the germline V gene. The length of the CDR3 is 13 residues.